The 21 T cell receptor beta chains below come from one sample, sequenced in a study of T cell changes during pregnancy in multiple sclerosis. Sequenced by immunoSEQ multiplex PCR; TCRdb stores in-frame clones only, minus some. The sample includes approximately 90,000 clones, 85% to 95% seen only once; the top ten take around 0.84%. Sample: peripheral blood, taken in the third trimester of pregnancy. The origin of the receptors is a female donor with multiple sclerosis, enrolled in a pregnancy study.

This chain connects TRBV14 to TRBJ2-1; unclear D gene. From germline, CDR1 is SGHDN and CDR2 FVKESK. The CDR3 length is 11 residues. V was trimmed by 5 bases and J by 9 bases, leaving 8 bases between them. The CDR3 DNA reads as TGTGCCAGCAGCGAGATAGTTGAGCAGTTCTTC. Protein product: CASSEIVEQFF.

J is TRBJ2-2 and V is TRBV29-1, with D perhaps TRBD1 (6 bases). Trimming took off 6 bases at V and 0 bases at J, with 11 bases between the two ends. This CDR3 contains 14 residues. CDR1 and CDR2 (germline): SQVTM, ANQGSEA. The CDR3 reads CSVEQGPNTGELFF. In DNA form, the CDR3 reads TGCAGCGTCGAACAGGGTCCGAACACCGGGGAGCTGTTTTTT.

This clone was seen a single time. This sequence joins TRBV25-1 and TRBJ1-5; TRBD1 might be the D (5 bases). V lost 4 bases to trimming and J lost 5 bases, with 9 bases between them. Per the germline V gene, CDR1 is MGHDK and CDR2 is SYGVNS. This CDR3 region has 13 residues. DNA for the CDR3: TGTGCCAGCAGTGTTACGGGGGATCAGCCCCAGCATTTT. It codes for CASSVTGDQPQHF.

DNA of the CDR3: TGTGCCAGCAGCTTGGGGTTGAACAGGGGGAGCCAAGAGACCCAGTACTTC. Translating it yields CASSLGLNRGSQETQYF. V and J are TRBV5-4 and TRBJ2-5, with 8 positions matching TRBD1. This CDR3 spans 17 amino acids. Per germline, CDR1 SGHNT and CDR2 YYREEE (reference sequence). V trimming: 0 bases; J trimming: 1 base; junction bases outside the gene matches: 8.

The V call is TRBV29-1, the J call TRBJ1-1; perhaps TRBD1 as D (5 bases). CDR3 length: 13 residues. Trimming stripped 3 bases from V and 5 bases from J, with 13 bases between. Germline CDR1 and CDR2: SQVTM and ANQGSEA. CDR3 sequence: CSVDGMQGTEAFF. CDR3 coding DNA: TGCAGCGTTGATGGTATGCAGGGAACTGAAGCTTTCTTT.

V gene TRBV5-4 combines with J gene TRBJ2-5; D not certain. Germline CDR1 and CDR2: SGHNT and YYREEE (reference sequence). This CDR3 comprises 14 residues. V gave up 0 bases and J gave up 0 bases, with 6 bases separating them. CDR3 coding DNA: TGTGCCAGCAGCTTGGAAAGCTACCAAGAGACCCAGTACTTC. Residues: CASSLESYQETQYF. Supplemented by reference TRBV5-4 and TRBJ2-5, the full variable domain reads ETGVTQSPTHLIKTRGQQVTLRCSSQSGHNTVSWYQQALGQGPQFIFQYYREEENGRGNFPPRFSGLQFPNYSSELNVNALELDDSALYLCASSLESYQETQYFGPGTRLLVL.

Notes on this clone: An end of the junction differs from the germline gene, which may be a read error. The chain carries TRBV28 and TRBJ2-3; D may be TRBD2 (5 bases). The germline V gene has CDR1 MDHEN and CDR2 SYDVKM. The CDR3 totals 15 residues. The CDR3 bases are TGTGCCAGCAGTTTATTGGAGGCTAGCAGAGATACGCAGTATTTT. As protein: CASSLLEASRDTQYF.

This clone was counted once. The chain uses TRBV18 and TRBJ2-1; TRBD2 matches at 8 bases. This CDR3 has 15 amino acids. The germline gives CDR1 KGHSH, CDR2 LQKENI. Trimming at V came to 0 bases and at J to 6 bases, leaving 4 bases not matched to a gene. The CDR3 region is CASSPPSGSGNEQFF. The CDR3 DNA follows: TGTGCCAGCTCACCACCCAGCGGGAGCGGCAATGAGCAGTTCTTC.

This clone appeared once. J is TRBJ2-2 and V is TRBV23-1, with a weak D call TRBD1 (5 bases). TRBV23-1 is identified as an open reading frame with a role that is uncertain. Trimming shortened V by 2 bases and J by 4 bases, and 8 bases separated the two germline ends. The CDR3 totals 14 residues. This CDR3 reads CASSQGHSTGELFF. For the CDR3, the DNA is TGCGCCAGCAGTCAAGGACACTCCACCGGGGAGCTGTTTTTT.

V gene TRBV7-6 combines with J gene TRBJ2-5; 15 bases match TRBD2. Germline assignment: CDR1 SGHVS and CDR2 FNYEAQ. The V and J ends lost 5 bases and 2 bases, in that order; junction bases with no gene match: 9. This CDR3 contains 18 residues. CDR3 nucleotides: TGTGCCAGCAGCCCCTCAACCGGACTAGCGGGGGGGCAAGAGACCCAGTACTTC. It yields the protein CASSPSTGLAGGQETQYF.

This clone was counted a single time. The chain couples TRBV10-3 to TRBJ1-1, with unresolved D. The CDR3 consists of 13 residues. Germline CDR1 reads ENHRY; CDR2 reads SYGVKD. Between the trimmed V and J ends, which lost 3 bases and 4 bases, there was a span of 9 bases. The CDR3 region is CAISDGVGTEAFF. For the CDR3, the DNA is TGTGCCATCAGTGACGGGGTCGGCACTGAAGCTTTCTTT.

CDR3 amino acids: CASSENGDQPQHF. The CDR3 nucleotides read TGTGCCAGCAGTGAAAACGGGGATCAGCCCCAGCATTTT. V usage is TRBV7-2 and J usage is TRBJ1-5; no reliable D call. V lost 6 bases, J lost 5 bases, and 11 bases lay in between. The germline V gene encodes CDR1 SGHTA and CDR2 FQGNSA. The CDR3 contains 13 residues.

V gene TRBV5-1 combines with J gene TRBJ1-1, with D possibly matching TRBD1 (6 bases). The CDR3 is 13 residues long. Trimming removed 4 bases from V and 6 bases from J, with 13 bases in between. Germline values: CDR1 SGHRS, CDR2 YFSETQ. The CDR3 here is CASSPGGGPEAFF. CDR3 DNA: TGCGCCAGCAGCCCGGGAGGGGGGCCTGAAGCTTTCTTT.

The chain employs TRBV27 and TRBJ2-7, with 7 bases identical to TRBD2. Germline CDR1 and CDR2: MNHEY and SMNVEV (reference sequence). J lost 3 bases, V lost 2 bases, and 10 bases had no gene match. This CDR3 has 16 residues. The CDR3 sequence: CASSLRPSGPHYEQYF. Written as DNA, the CDR3 is TGTGCCAGCAGTTTACGTCCTAGCGGTCCCCACTACGAGCAGTACTTC.

The genes are TRBV29-1 and TRBJ2-6, with TRBD1 matching over 8 bases. V shed 0 bases, J shed 0 bases, and the junction held 7 bases outside the gene matches. This CDR3 has 18 residues. Germline CDR1 reads SQVTM; CDR2 reads ANQGSEA. CDR3 residues: CSVEDSMGTGSGANVLTF. The CDR3 region has the DNA TGCAGCGTTGAAGATTCGATGGGGACAGGCTCTGGGGCCAACGTCCTGACTTTC.

The chain recombines TRBV6-1 with TRBJ1-3, with 9 bases identical to TRBD1. The CDR3 loop spans 15 amino acids. V trimming: 7 bases; J trimming: 2 bases; junction bases outside the gene matches: 6. Per germline, CDR1 MNHNS and CDR2 SASEGT. The CDR3 is CASNLGTGTGNTIYF. The CDR3 DNA is TGTGCCAGCAATTTAGGGACAGGGACTGGAAACACCATATATTTT.

V usage is TRBV6-5 and J usage is TRBJ2-7, with D unclear. The germline V gene encodes CDR1 MNHEY and CDR2 SVGAGI. Between the trimmed V and J ends, which lost 2 bases and 0 bases, there was a span of 8 bases. This CDR3 is built from 14 residues. In DNA, the CDR3 is TGTGCCAGCAGTTACACAAGGAGCTCCTACGAGCAGTACTTC. It translates to CASSYTRSSYEQYF.

CDR3 region: CASTSGRAPHNEQFF. CDR3 in DNA: TGTGCCTCAACGAGCGGGAGGGCCCCCCACAATGAGCAGTTCTTC. The chain carries TRBV6-5 and TRBJ2-1; 10 nucleotides line up with TRBD2. Unmatched junction bases numbered 12, after V lost 11 bases and J lost 5 bases. Germline assignment: CDR1 MNHEY and CDR2 SVGAGI. This CDR3 comprises 15 residues.

The rearrangement joins TRBV4-1 to TRBJ1-1; TRBD1 is a possible D gene (6 bases). The CDR3 extends over 15 amino acids. The V gene's germline CDR1 is MGHRA and CDR2 YSYEKL. V was trimmed by 3 bases and J by 3 bases, leaving 14 bases between them. The DNA of the CDR3 is TGCGCCAGCAGCCACCCGGGGGGGCTCGACACTGAAGCTTTCTTT. Translating it yields CASSHPGGLDTEAFF.

The chain uses TRBV6-5 and TRBJ2-5; D might be TRBD2 (7 bases). Trimming left V 0 bases short and J 5 bases short, with 16 bases between. The CDR3 extends over 16 amino acids. The V gene's germline CDR1 is MNHEY and CDR2 SVGAGI. The CDR3, as DNA: TGTGCCAGCAGTTACTCGTGGACAGCGGGGATCGAGACCCAGTACTTC. It yields the protein CASSYSWTAGIETQYF.

V gene TRBV4-1 combines with J gene TRBJ2-5; D call uncertain. The tail of the sequence fits TRBJ2-7 better, so the J call may be wrong. CDR1 and CDR2 (germline): MGHRA, YSYEKL. The CDR3 is 14 amino acids. The CDR3 DNA reads as TGCGCCAGCAGCCAAGAGCTGAGCTCCTACGAGCAGTACTTC. Protein sequence: CASSQELSSYEQYF.